The 2 T cell receptor beta chains presented below share a single source sample, sequenced in a study of T-cell memory formation after mild COVID-19. TCRdb re-analysed the 5' RACE reads in MiXCR, keeping a single row per CDR3 protein. The sample shows nearly 200,000 distinct CDR3 sequences, around 17% of them seen only once. Sequenced sample: PBMCs or a T cell subset sorted from them (not recorded which). These receptors were taken from an adult woman who had mild COVID-19 (a few samples of this study predate the infection). Cell type and time point are not known.

This clonotype was counted only a few times. The rearrangement uses TRBV6-2 or TRBV6-3 and TRBJ2-2; D is uncertain. Per the germline V gene, CDR1 is MNHEY and CDR2 is SVGEGT. V was cut by 2 bases and J by 5 bases, with 15 bases left in between. The CDR3 is made up of 16 amino acids. The CDR3 reads CASSYLRVERTGELFF. Written as DNA, the CDR3 is TGTGCCAGCAGTTACCTCCGGGTGGAACGTACCGGGGAGCTGTTTTTT.

J is TRBJ2-1 and V is TRBV4-1, with 8 bases fitting TRBD1. The V segment lost 1 base and the J segment 8 bases; nucleotides outside the gene matches: 7. The CDR3 spans 15 residues. Per the germline V gene, CDR1 is MGHRA and CDR2 is YSYEKL. This CDR3 reads CASSQGQGAEDEQFF. CDR3 nucleotide sequence: TGCGCCAGCAGCCAAGGGCAGGGGGCCGAGGATGAGCAGTTCTTC.